This T cell receptor beta chain was recovered during a study of a mutant IDH1 vaccine in newly diagnosed glioma. Across the whole study: Radiotherapy alone preceded vaccination by 4-6 weeks; alternatively, vaccination started with temozolomide cycles. Sex among treated patients split around 62% male, around 40% female; mean age was around 40 years.

Sequenced by immunoSEQ multiplex PCR; TCRdb stores in-frame clones only, minus some. The table has about 77,000 clones, around 85% seen once. Germline V CDR1 and CDR2: SQVTM, ANQGSEA. The V end lost 6 bases, the J end lost 7 bases, and 21 bases lay between the germline ends. The CDR3 consists of 15 residues. Time point described: week 23, last vaccination. In the vaccine, a single dose held 300 ug of the mutant IDH1 20-mer peptide, along with topical imiquimod. Points on this clone: The target antigen is unknown.

The study's findings and limits: Vaccination induced immune responses in around 95% of patients. Seemingly, top peripheral T cell clonotype changes bore no relation to pseudoprogression.

Here the sequenced sample was PBMCs, taken from a glioma patient whose treatment included an IDH1 peptide vaccine. The sequence was obtained from a woman aged 45-60 years with glioma. The chain is built from TRBV29-1 and TRBJ2-2; the D call may be TRBD1 or TRBD2 (6 bases each). CDR3 residues: CSVFTGRTWGGELFF. The DNA for the CDR3 is TGCAGCGTCTTTACAGGGAGGACCTGGGGCGGGGAGCTGTTTTTT.